Listed here is a single TCR beta chain. What it recognizes is unknown. The record originates from a study of shared clonotypes between healthy human individuals. Regarding the study as a whole: Sampling covered blood only; tissue repertoires likely differ. A few donors showed sharing of around 5% of naive CD4 clonotypes.

Every immunoSEQ plate was one replicate of a subset's evenly spread DNA. TCRdb's table, derived via immunoSEQ multiplex PCR, lists solely in-frame clones and lacks some. This table has 1,500,000 or so clones, approximately 98.5% appearing once. V lost 6 bases and J 1 base, leaving 10 bases between the germline ends. The CDR3 loop spans 14 amino acids. Germline CDR1 is KGHSH and CDR2 is LQKENI. The TCR sequence derives from a man under 40 in good health. This sequence joins TRBV18 and TRBJ2-4, with a weak D call TRBD1 (6 bases). Sample: naive CD4+ T cells sorted from blood. Subset indicated: CD45RA+ positively selected. Written as DNA, the CDR3 is TGTGCCAGCTCGCCCCAGGGGGCCAAAAACATTCAGTACTTC. It is translated as CASSPQGAKNIQYF.